Described below is a single T cell receptor beta chain sequence and its context. Germline V lookup: CDR1 SNHLY, CDR2 FYNNEI. The J segment lost 8 bases and the V segment lost 6 bases, leaving 7 bases of the junction unmatched. The CDR3 totals 14 residues. Libraries were prepared by immunoSEQ multiplex PCR; TCRdb keeps only in-frame clonotypes and omits some of them. The table records 45,000 to 60,000 clones, 91% of them present only once. The data originate from a study of OX40 agonist ivuxolimab in advanced cancers. Study overall: Ivuxolimab, an antibody acting as an agonist of OX40 (CD134), was used to treat patients.

The V and J genes are TRBV2 and TRBJ2-1; 10 positions match TRBD2. The source is an adult with an advanced solid tumor such as melanoma, head and neck, liver or kidney cancer. The sample consisted of CD4+ or CD8+ T cells sorted from blood, taken in a trial of the OX40 agonist ivuxolimab. CDR3: CASRWTSGYYEQFF. DNA for the CDR3: TGTGCCAGCAGGTGGACTAGCGGTTACTATGAGCAGTTCTTC.